This is a list of T cell receptor beta chains from one sample in a study of OX40 agonist ivuxolimab in advanced cancers. Sequenced by immunoSEQ multiplex PCR; TCRdb stores in-frame clones only, minus some. The sample consists of around 18,000 clones, over 80% of them appearing once. The source was CD4+ or CD8+ T cells sorted from blood, collected in a trial of the OX40 agonist ivuxolimab. Every receptor here comes from an adult with an advanced solid tumor such as melanoma, head and neck, liver or kidney cancer. The CDR3 runs from the conserved cysteine through the conserved F or W. Fields, in order: clone size, J gene, D gene, V gene, CDR3 DNA, CDR3 protein. The D gene is left open where the match is weak. Expanded clones are given a class, and other clones once, few, many or no size at all.

.,TRBJ2-3,TRBD1,TRBV6-5,TGTGCCAGCAGTTACCGGGACAGCCCCACAGATACGCAGTATTTT,CASSYRDSPTDTQYF
.,TRBJ1-2,.,TRBV7-9,TGTGCCAGCAGCGTCGGACAGTTTAACTATGGCTACACCTTC,CASSVGQFNYGYTF
.,TRBJ1-1,TRBD1,TRBV6-6,TGTGGAACGACAGGGAGTGGCACTGAAGCTTTCTTT,CGTTGSGTEAFF
.,TRBJ1-2,.,TRBV9,TGTGCCAGCAGCGGGGACCTCGCGGGCTACACCTTC,CASSGDLAGYTF
medium-sized,TRBJ1-5,.,TRBV28,TGTGCCAGCAGTGTTAGGGGGGGGAATCAGCCCCAGCATTTT,CASSVRGGNQPQHF
.,TRBJ2-7,.,TRBV28,TGTGCCGTCAATAGGGCAGACTACGAGCAGTACTTC,CAVNRADYEQYF
.,TRBJ1-2,.,TRBV4-2,TGTGCCAGCAGCCAAGAGGGAGTGGGGGCAATCCCCTATGGCTACACCTTC,CASSQEGVGAIPYGYTF
once,TRBJ1-3,.,TRBV4-3,TGCGCCAGCAGCCCCTCGGGGCGGGGAACTGGAAACACCATATATTTT,CASSPSGRGTGNTIYF
.,TRBJ1-1,TRBD1,TRBV10-3,TGTGCCACAGTCGACCCGGGACAGGGAGGAACTGAAGCTTTCTTT,CATVDPGQGGTEAFF
.,TRBJ2-5,TRBD2,TRBV6-6,TGTGCCAGCAGCCCCGGGCGGGAGGGCCTGGAGACCCAGTACTTC,CASSPGREGLETQYF
few,TRBJ1-5,.,TRBV6-5,TGTGCCAGCAGTCCTTTAAATCAGCCCCAGCATTTT,CASSPLNQPQHF
once,TRBJ2-7,TRBD1,TRBV28,TGTGCCAGCAGTTCGAAGGGACAGGGAAACTACGAGCAGTACTTC,CASSSKGQGNYEQYF
.,TRBJ2-3,TRBD2,TRBV28,TGTGCCAGCAGTTTTCATCAGCGGGGCGAGACCACAGATACGCAGTATTTT,CASSFHQRGETTDTQYF
.,TRBJ2-2,.,TRBV6-5,TGTGCCAGCAGCCTATACACCGGGGAGCTGTTTTTT,CASSLYTGELFF
once,TRBJ2-7,.,TRBV14,TGTGCCAGCAGCCAAAATACGGGAACCGAGCAGTACTTC,CASSQNTGTEQYF
.,TRBJ2-7,.,TRBV6-5,TGTGCCAGCAGTTATGTGGCGGGGTACGAGCAGTACTTC,CASSYVAGYEQYF
.,TRBJ2-1,TRBD2,TRBV6-4,TGTGCCAGCAGTGATGGCCTAGCGGGTCACAATGAGCAGTTCTTC,CASSDGLAGHNEQFF
.,TRBJ1-2,.,TRBV19,TGTGCCAGTAGTAGGACAGCACTGAACAATAACTATGGCTACACCTTC,CASSRTALNNNYGYTF
.,TRBJ2-1,TRBD1,TRBV11-1,TGTGCCAGCAGCTTTGTCGGGACAGGTTACAATGAGCAGTTCTTC,CASSFVGTGYNEQFF
.,TRBJ1-5,.,TRBV7-9,TGTGCCAGCAGCTTACCAGGGTGGGATCAGCCCCAGCATTTT,CASSLPGWDQPQHF
.,TRBJ2-1,TRBD2,TRBV27,TGTGCCAGCAGTTTATCCGGGACTAAGCAGTTCTTC,CASSLSGTKQFF
.,TRBJ2-7,.,TRBV6-6,TGTGCCAGCAGTCACTACTTCGAGCAGTACTTC,CASSHYFEQYF
.,TRBJ2-5,.,TRBV7-9,TGTGCCAGCAGCTTAGGCAGGTCGTCCCTCCAAGAGACCCAGTACTTC,CASSLGRSSLQETQYF
.,TRBJ1-1,.,TRBV5-4,TGTGCCAGCAGCTTACGACAGGAGAAAGATACTGAAGCTTTCTTT,CASSLRQEKDTEAFF
.,TRBJ1-1,.,TRBV9,TGTGCCAGCACCGTAGGGGGGGGGACGGCTGAAGCTTTCTTT,CASTVGGGTAEAFF
once,TRBJ2-1,.,TRBV29-1,TGCAGCGTTGAAGATCGGGGTTATGAGCAGTTCTTC,CSVEDRGYEQFF
.,TRBJ2-1,.,TRBV7-8,TGTGCCAGCAGCTCCGGACAGCTCTCCTACAATGAGCAGTTCTTC,CASSSGQLSYNEQFF
.,TRBJ2-7,TRBD2,TRBV10-2,TGCGCCAGCACCCGGGGGGTGGGAGCGGACGAGCAGTACTTC,CASTRGVGADEQYF
.,TRBJ2-3,.,TRBV9,TGTGCCAGCAGCGTTTACCCAGATACGCAGTATTTT,CASSVYPDTQYF
.,TRBJ2-3,.,TRBV5-4,TGTGCCAGCAGCTTAAGGCGGGCAGATACGCAGTATTTT,CASSLRRADTQYF
medium-sized,TRBJ2-7,.,TRBV6-5,TGTGCCAGCAGCACATCAGGCTACGAGCAGTACTTC,CASSTSGYEQYF
.,TRBJ2-2,.,TRBV4-3,TGCGCCAGCAGCCAAGATAGGGGGGACGTTATTTTTGGGGAGCTGTTTTTT,CASSQDRGDVIFGELFF
.,TRBJ2-7,.,TRBV19,TGTGCCAGTAGTATAACAGGGAGGTACGAGCAGTACTTC,CASSITGRYEQYF
.,TRBJ2-1,.,TRBV7-8,TGTGCCAGCAGCTTAAGCGGATCCTACAATGAGCAGTTCTTC,CASSLSGSYNEQFF
once,TRBJ2-7,.,TRBV28,TGTGCCAGCAGAGACTCCTACGAGCAGTACTTC,CASRDSYEQYF
.,TRBJ1-2,.,TRBV5-5,TGTGCCAGCACCTCCGGGACTGCTAATTCCTATGGCTACACCTTC,CASTSGTANSYGYTF
.,TRBJ1-2,TRBD1,TRBV28,TGTGCCAGCAGTTCCTTGACAGGGGGCCTCTATGGCTACACCTTC,CASSSLTGGLYGYTF
.,TRBJ1-2,.,TRBV18,TGTGCCAGCTCACCACAGGACCCTTACTCCTATGGCTACACCTTC,CASSPQDPYSYGYTF
.,TRBJ2-2,.,TRBV7-3,TGTGCCAGCAGCCCCTCCCCCGCCGGGGAGCTGTTTTTT,CASSPSPAGELFF
.,TRBJ1-5,.,TRBV10-3,TGTGCCATCAGTGAGTCTTCTGCAGGGGGCAATCAGCCCCAGCATTTT,CAISESSAGGNQPQHF
.,TRBJ2-7,.,TRBV5-5,TGTGCCAGCAGCTTGGCCTCGACAGGACTCCCCTACGAGCAGTACTTC,CASSLASTGLPYEQYF
.,TRBJ2-3,TRBD2,TRBV6-1,TGTGCCAGCAGTGAAAGCGCGGCGGGAGGTCTTTCCGATACGCAGTATTTT,CASSESAAGGLSDTQYF
.,TRBJ2-7,.,TRBV27,TGTGCCAGCAGTTCCCCGTACTCCTACGAGCAGTACTTC,CASSSPYSYEQYF
once,TRBJ2-6,.,TRBV4-3,TGCGCCAGCAGCCAAGTCCTAGGAGGGGCCAACGTCCTGACTTTC,CASSQVLGGANVLTF
.,TRBJ2-2,.,TRBV6-5,TGTGCCAGCAAGTTTGTGGGAAACACCGGGGAGCTGTTTTTT,CASKFVGNTGELFF
once,TRBJ1-5,.,TRBV4-2,TGTGCCAGCAGCCAAGTTGACAGGATGGATCAGCCCCAGCATTTT,CASSQVDRMDQPQHF
.,TRBJ2-1,.,TRBV7-3,TGTGCCAGCAGCCCCCGGGACTCATACAATGAGCAGTTCTTC,CASSPRDSYNEQFF
.,TRBJ2-7,.,TRBV10-2,TGCGCCAGCAGCCGGGACACTCCCTACGAGCAGTACTTC,CASSRDTPYEQYF
.,TRBJ1-6,TRBD1,TRBV6-5,TGTGCCAGCAGGACGACTGAGGGGGCGAGATCACCCCTCCACTTT,CASRTTEGARSPLHF
.,TRBJ1-6,.,TRBV27,TGTGCCAGCAGTTTATCTGGGAGCTCCTATAATTCACCCCTCCACTTT,CASSLSGSSYNSPLHF
.,TRBJ2-2,TRBD2,TRBV7-3,TGTGCCAGCAGCCGCTTACGGGGGGATGGAGGCGGGGAGCTGTTTTTT,CASSRLRGDGGGELFF
.,TRBJ2-1,.,TRBV11-1,TGTGCCAGCAGCTTGTCCACAGGGAGGAATGAGCAGTTCTTC,CASSLSTGRNEQFF
.,TRBJ2-7,TRBD1,TRBV28,TGTGCCAGCAGTTTAAGGGGGCTAGCCGGCTACGAGCAGTACTTC,CASSLRGLAGYEQYF
.,TRBJ2-1,.,TRBV4-1,TGCGCCAGCAGCCCCGACAGGAGCTCCTACAATGAGCAGTTCTTC,CASSPDRSSYNEQFF
.,TRBJ2-3,.,TRBV9,TGTGCCAGCAGCGTAGTCCCAGATACGCAGTATTTT,CASSVVPDTQYF
.,TRBJ2-5,TRBD1,TRBV7-9,TGTGCCACCTCACGACAGGGGGCGAGGGAGACCCAGTACTTC,CATSRQGARETQYF
.,TRBJ2-3,TRBD2,TRBV6-5,TGTGCCAGCAGTTACCTTAGCGGGCGGTCGGATACGCAGTATTTT,CASSYLSGRSDTQYF